These T cell receptor beta chains were read from a single sample in a study of OX40 agonist ivuxolimab in advanced cancers. Measured with immunoSEQ multiplex PCR; TCRdb has only the in-frame clones, and not every one. The data hold around 83,000 clones, with over 75% observed a single time. The material was CD4+ or CD8+ T cells sorted from blood, obtained in a trial of the OX40 agonist ivuxolimab. All receptors derive from an adult with an advanced solid tumor such as melanoma, head and neck, liver or kidney cancer. The CDR3 runs from the conserved cysteine through the conserved F or W. Each record gives: clone size, J gene, V gene, D gene, CDR3 protein, CDR3 DNA. A D gene is named only where the DNA matches it firmly. A clone size is listed for some rows: how often the clone was seen (once, few, many), or a class if it is expanded.

abundance: once
j_gene: TRBJ2-2
v_gene: TRBV28
d_gene: TRBD2
CDR3aa: CASSLSGRVTGELFF
CDR3nt: TGTGCCAGCAGTTTAAGCGGGAGAGTTACCGGGGAGCTGTTTTTT

abundance: NA
j_gene: TRBJ2-7
v_gene: TRBV28
d_gene: TRBD2
CDR3aa: CASSWWGGNAVEQYF
CDR3nt: TGTGCCAGCAGTTGGTGGGGGGGGAACGCGGTCGAGCAGTACTTC

abundance: NA
j_gene: TRBJ1-3
v_gene: TRBV10-3
d_gene: TRBD1
CDR3aa: CAIRPGQGIFAGNTIYF
CDR3nt: TGTGCCATCAGGCCGGGACAGGGTATCTTCGCTGGAAACACCATATATTTT

abundance: NA
j_gene: TRBJ2-2
v_gene: TRBV10-1
d_gene: NA
CDR3aa: CASSQNTGELFF
CDR3nt: TGCGCCAGCAGTCAGAACACCGGGGAGCTGTTTTTT

abundance: NA
j_gene: TRBJ2-7
v_gene: TRBV6-5
d_gene: TRBD2
CDR3aa: CASSYISPGGEQYF
CDR3nt: TGTGCCAGCAGTTACATTAGTCCGGGGGGCGAGCAGTACTTC

abundance: NA
j_gene: TRBJ2-5
v_gene: TRBV5-1
d_gene: TRBD2
CDR3aa: CASSLGSLAAQETQYF
CDR3nt: TGCGCCAGCAGCTTGGGTTCACTAGCGGCCCAAGAGACCCAGTACTTC

abundance: NA
j_gene: TRBJ2-1
v_gene: TRBV5-4
d_gene: TRBD2
CDR3aa: CASSLRSSGGSYNEQFF
CDR3nt: TGTGCCAGCAGCCTTCGATCTAGCGGGGGCTCCTACAATGAGCAGTTCTTC

abundance: NA
j_gene: TRBJ2-7
v_gene: TRBV5-1
d_gene: NA
CDR3aa: CASSLMGEGNEQYF
CDR3nt: TGCGCCAGCAGCTTGATGGGTGAAGGGAACGAGCAGTACTTC

abundance: NA
j_gene: TRBJ2-7
v_gene: TRBV6-8
d_gene: NA
CDR3aa: CASLIFGGRGDEQYF
CDR3nt: TGTGCCAGCCTTATTTTTGGGGGACGAGGGGACGAGCAGTACTTC

abundance: NA
j_gene: TRBJ2-1
v_gene: TRBV19
d_gene: NA
CDR3aa: CASSPRSPNTEQFF
CDR3nt: TGTGCCAGTAGTCCCCGATCACCTAATACTGAGCAGTTCTTC

abundance: NA
j_gene: TRBJ2-2
v_gene: TRBV28
d_gene: NA
CDR3aa: CASQGAPTTGELFF
CDR3nt: TGTGCCAGCCAGGGTGCGCCAACAACCGGGGAGCTGTTTTTT

abundance: NA
j_gene: TRBJ2-3
v_gene: TRBV9
d_gene: NA
CDR3aa: CASSHRDFITDTQYF
CDR3nt: TGTGCCAGCAGCCATCGGGACTTTATCACAGATACGCAGTATTTT

abundance: NA
j_gene: TRBJ2-5
v_gene: TRBV7-7
d_gene: TRBD1
CDR3aa: CASSPDRVETQYF
CDR3nt: TGTGCTAGCAGCCCAGACAGGGTTGAGACCCAGTACTTC

abundance: NA
j_gene: TRBJ1-4
v_gene: TRBV14
d_gene: NA
CDR3aa: CASSQALEGEKLFF
CDR3nt: TGTGCCAGCAGCCAAGCTCTGGAGGGGGAAAAACTGTTTTTT

abundance: NA
j_gene: TRBJ1-1
v_gene: TRBV7-2
d_gene: TRBD1
CDR3aa: CASSRQGTEAFF
CDR3nt: TGTGCCAGCAGCCGACAGGGAACTGAAGCTTTCTTT

abundance: once
j_gene: TRBJ1-1
v_gene: TRBV2
d_gene: NA
CDR3aa: CASSFGHTEAFF
CDR3nt: TGTGCCAGCAGTTTTGGGCACACTGAAGCTTTCTTT

abundance: NA
j_gene: TRBJ2-1
v_gene: TRBV2
d_gene: TRBD2
CDR3aa: CASSERVSSGNEQFF
CDR3nt: TGTGCCAGCAGTGAAAGGGTTTCTAGCGGGAATGAGCAGTTCTTC

abundance: once
j_gene: TRBJ1-3
v_gene: TRBV4-1
d_gene: TRBD1
CDR3aa: CASSRGLVSDRASGNTIYF
CDR3nt: TGCGCCAGCAGCCGGGGGTTGGTTTCGGACAGGGCATCTGGAAACACCATATATTTT

abundance: NA
j_gene: TRBJ2-5
v_gene: TRBV7-8
d_gene: NA
CDR3aa: CASSLVGGTLEETQYF
CDR3nt: TGTGCCAGCAGCTTAGTTGGGGGGACTTTAGAAGAGACCCAGTACTTC

abundance: once
j_gene: TRBJ2-7
v_gene: TRBV7-2
d_gene: NA
CDR3aa: CASSSVGWNEQYF
CDR3nt: TGTGCCAGCAGCTCTGTAGGCTGGAACGAGCAGTACTTC

abundance: NA
j_gene: TRBJ1-3
v_gene: TRBV5-1
d_gene: NA
CDR3aa: CASRGTISGNTIYF
CDR3nt: TGCGCCAGCAGGGGGACAATCTCTGGAAACACCATATATTTT

abundance: NA
j_gene: TRBJ1-2
v_gene: TRBV7-9
d_gene: NA
CDR3aa: CASSLGGATGTGYTF
CDR3nt: TGTGCCAGCAGCTTAGGCGGGGCCACTGGCACTGGCTACACCTTC

abundance: NA
j_gene: TRBJ1-3
v_gene: TRBV28
d_gene: NA
CDR3aa: CASSPGRGNGNTIYF
CDR3nt: TGTGCCAGCAGTCCCGGTAGGGGGAACGGAAACACCATATATTTT

abundance: NA
j_gene: TRBJ1-4
v_gene: TRBV4-1
d_gene: NA
CDR3aa: CASSQVWFNEKLFF
CDR3nt: TGCGCCAGCAGCCAAGTTTGGTTTAATGAAAAACTGTTTTTT

abundance: NA
j_gene: TRBJ2-7
v_gene: TRBV6-6
d_gene: NA
CDR3aa: CASSTGAYEQYF
CDR3nt: TGTGCCAGCAGTACTGGAGCCTACGAGCAGTACTTC

abundance: NA
j_gene: TRBJ1-2
v_gene: TRBV28
d_gene: NA
CDR3aa: CASGLLGNYTF
CDR3nt: TGTGCCAGCGGATTATTGGGGAACTACACCTTC

abundance: NA
j_gene: TRBJ2-2
v_gene: TRBV5-8
d_gene: NA
CDR3aa: CASSGGLNSQELFF
CDR3nt: TGTGCCAGCAGCGGGGGACTCAACTCCCAGGAGCTGTTTTTT

abundance: NA
j_gene: TRBJ2-3
v_gene: TRBV2
d_gene: NA
CDR3aa: CASSDTGTDTQYF
CDR3nt: TGTGCCAGCAGTGACACTGGCACAGATACGCAGTATTTT

abundance: NA
j_gene: TRBJ1-3
v_gene: TRBV27
d_gene: NA
CDR3aa: CASSATSGLWDTIYF
CDR3nt: TGTGCCAGCAGTGCCACCTCAGGGTTATGGGACACCATATATTTT

abundance: NA
j_gene: TRBJ2-2
v_gene: TRBV6-4
d_gene: NA
CDR3aa: CASSDSRELFF
CDR3nt: TGTGCCAGCAGTGACTCCCGGGAGCTGTTTTTT

abundance: NA
j_gene: TRBJ2-3
v_gene: TRBV5-1
d_gene: NA
CDR3aa: CASSGNGMGGTDTQYF
CDR3nt: TGCGCCAGCAGCGGTAACGGGATGGGGGGCACAGATACGCAGTATTTT

abundance: NA
j_gene: TRBJ1-1
v_gene: TRBV19
d_gene: TRBD1
CDR3aa: CASSGQEKNTEAFF
CDR3nt: TGTGCCAGTAGTGGACAGGAGAAGAACACTGAAGCTTTCTTT

abundance: NA
j_gene: TRBJ2-1
v_gene: TRBV19
d_gene: NA
CDR3aa: CASSPQPNGQEQFF
CDR3nt: TGTGCCAGTAGTCCGCAACCCAACGGGCAGGAGCAGTTCTTC

abundance: NA
j_gene: TRBJ2-5
v_gene: TRBV5-1
d_gene: NA
CDR3aa: CASSIPTGYQETQYF
CDR3nt: TGCGCCAGCAGCATCCCTACAGGTTACCAAGAGACCCAGTACTTC

abundance: NA
j_gene: TRBJ1-1
v_gene: TRBV7-9
d_gene: NA
CDR3aa: CASTEGGSEAFF
CDR3nt: TGTGCCAGCACCGAAGGGGGATCTGAAGCTTTCTTT

abundance: NA
j_gene: TRBJ1-1
v_gene: TRBV7-9
d_gene: NA
CDR3aa: CASSAQVVTEAFF
CDR3nt: TGTGCCAGCAGCGCACAGGTAGTCACTGAAGCTTTCTTT

abundance: NA
j_gene: TRBJ1-2
v_gene: TRBV7-3
d_gene: TRBD1
CDR3aa: CASSPAPGQGFGYTF
CDR3nt: TGTGCCAGCAGCCCGGCCCCGGGACAGGGGTTTGGCTACACCTTC

abundance: NA
j_gene: TRBJ2-3
v_gene: TRBV9
d_gene: NA
CDR3aa: CASTKDWAGTTDTQYF
CDR3nt: TGTGCCAGCACCAAAGATTGGGCAGGAACCACAGATACGCAGTATTTT

abundance: NA
j_gene: TRBJ2-1
v_gene: TRBV18
d_gene: NA
CDR3aa: CASSLTGNWDNEQFF
CDR3nt: TGTGCCAGCTCACTTACAGGGAATTGGGACAATGAGCAGTTCTTC

abundance: once
j_gene: TRBJ2-1
v_gene: TRBV19
d_gene: NA
CDR3aa: CASSIEVWSYNEQFF
CDR3nt: TGTGCCAGTAGTATAGAGGTTTGGTCCTACAATGAGCAGTTCTTC

abundance: NA
j_gene: TRBJ2-7
v_gene: TRBV2
d_gene: TRBD2
CDR3aa: CASSQLAGGPYEQYF
CDR3nt: TGTGCCAGCAGCCAACTAGCGGGAGGGCCGTACGAGCAGTACTTC

abundance: NA
j_gene: TRBJ1-6
v_gene: TRBV30
d_gene: TRBD1
CDR3aa: CACLPGQYNSPLHF
CDR3nt: TGTGCCTGCCTACCGGGACAGTATAATTCACCCCTCCACTTT

abundance: NA
j_gene: TRBJ2-7
v_gene: TRBV2
d_gene: NA
CDR3aa: CASTRGLFLYEQYF
CDR3nt: TGTGCCAGCACCCGTGGGTTGTTTCTATACGAGCAGTACTTC

abundance: NA
j_gene: TRBJ2-2
v_gene: TRBV2
d_gene: TRBD1
CDR3aa: CASRQGEVGTGELFF
CDR3nt: TGTGCCAGCAGACAGGGGGAGGTAGGCACCGGGGAGCTGTTTTTT

abundance: NA
j_gene: TRBJ2-7
v_gene: TRBV11-2
d_gene: TRBD2
CDR3aa: CASSLQGLAGVVGQYF
CDR3nt: TGTGCCAGCAGCTTACAGGGACTAGCGGGAGTAGTAGGGCAGTACTTC

abundance: once
j_gene: TRBJ2-7
v_gene: TRBV28
d_gene: TRBD2
CDR3aa: CASSKTSGIGPYEQYF
CDR3nt: TGTGCCAGCAGTAAGACTAGCGGGATAGGCCCCTACGAGCAGTACTTC

abundance: NA
j_gene: TRBJ1-5
v_gene: TRBV2
d_gene: NA
CDR3aa: CASSDSGGNQPQHF
CDR3nt: TGTGCCAGCAGTGACTCCGGGGGCAATCAGCCCCAGCATTTT

abundance: NA
j_gene: TRBJ2-4
v_gene: TRBV29-1
d_gene: NA
CDR3aa: CSVPDGYKIAKNIQYF
CDR3nt: TGCAGCGTTCCCGACGGATACAAAATAGCCAAAAACATTCAGTACTTC

abundance: NA
j_gene: TRBJ2-7
v_gene: TRBV7-2
d_gene: TRBD2
CDR3aa: CASSPSLAGAVYEQYF
CDR3nt: TGTGCCAGCAGCCCATCACTAGCGGGAGCAGTATACGAGCAGTACTTC

abundance: NA
j_gene: TRBJ1-6
v_gene: TRBV5-4
d_gene: NA
CDR3aa: CASSKGGAPYNSPLHF
CDR3nt: TGTGCCAGCAGCAAGGGGGGGGCGCCCTATAATTCACCCCTCCACTTT

abundance: NA
j_gene: TRBJ1-5
v_gene: TRBV5-5
d_gene: NA
CDR3aa: CASSFIVNQPQHF
CDR3nt: TGTGCCAGCAGCTTCATAGTGAATCAGCCCCAGCATTTT

abundance: NA
j_gene: TRBJ2-5
v_gene: TRBV7-9
d_gene: NA
CDR3aa: CASSRLSILREETQYF
CDR3nt: TGTGCCAGCAGCCGACTGTCAATATTGAGGGAAGAGACCCAGTACTTC

abundance: NA
j_gene: TRBJ2-3
v_gene: TRBV4-3
d_gene: NA
CDR3aa: CASSQDEAFTDTQYF
CDR3nt: TGCGCCAGCAGCCAAGATGAGGCATTCACAGATACGCAGTATTTT

abundance: NA
j_gene: TRBJ2-1
v_gene: TRBV5-1
d_gene: NA
CDR3aa: CASSLGQGTAGRAGNEQFF
CDR3nt: TGCGCCAGCAGCTTAGGTCAGGGGACAGCCGGGAGGGCCGGGAATGAGCAGTTCTTC

abundance: NA
j_gene: TRBJ2-1
v_gene: TRBV27
d_gene: NA
CDR3aa: CASSLTGEIYNEQFF
CDR3nt: TGTGCCAGCAGTTTGACCGGGGAAATCTACAATGAGCAGTTCTTC

abundance: few
j_gene: TRBJ2-2
v_gene: TRBV5-1
d_gene: TRBD2
CDR3aa: CASSLLAGMNTGELFF
CDR3nt: TGCGCCAGCAGCTTACTAGCGGGGATGAACACCGGGGAGCTGTTTTTT

abundance: NA
j_gene: TRBJ1-2
v_gene: TRBV5-4
d_gene: NA
CDR3aa: CASSPMGAVKNYGYTF
CDR3nt: TGTGCCAGCAGCCCCATGGGAGCGGTAAAAAACTATGGCTACACCTTC

abundance: NA
j_gene: TRBJ1-3
v_gene: TRBV4-3
d_gene: NA
CDR3aa: CASSQDWRQSSGNTIYF
CDR3nt: TGCGCCAGCAGCCAAGATTGGCGCCAGAGCTCTGGAAACACCATATATTTT

abundance: NA
j_gene: TRBJ1-2
v_gene: TRBV28
d_gene: NA
CDR3aa: CASGGAAYGYTF
CDR3nt: TGTGCCAGCGGAGGGGCGGCCTATGGCTACACCTTC

abundance: NA
j_gene: TRBJ1-3
v_gene: TRBV7-9
d_gene: NA
CDR3aa: CASSLMSGNTIYF
CDR3nt: TGTGCCAGCAGCTTAATGTCAGGAAACACCATATATTTT